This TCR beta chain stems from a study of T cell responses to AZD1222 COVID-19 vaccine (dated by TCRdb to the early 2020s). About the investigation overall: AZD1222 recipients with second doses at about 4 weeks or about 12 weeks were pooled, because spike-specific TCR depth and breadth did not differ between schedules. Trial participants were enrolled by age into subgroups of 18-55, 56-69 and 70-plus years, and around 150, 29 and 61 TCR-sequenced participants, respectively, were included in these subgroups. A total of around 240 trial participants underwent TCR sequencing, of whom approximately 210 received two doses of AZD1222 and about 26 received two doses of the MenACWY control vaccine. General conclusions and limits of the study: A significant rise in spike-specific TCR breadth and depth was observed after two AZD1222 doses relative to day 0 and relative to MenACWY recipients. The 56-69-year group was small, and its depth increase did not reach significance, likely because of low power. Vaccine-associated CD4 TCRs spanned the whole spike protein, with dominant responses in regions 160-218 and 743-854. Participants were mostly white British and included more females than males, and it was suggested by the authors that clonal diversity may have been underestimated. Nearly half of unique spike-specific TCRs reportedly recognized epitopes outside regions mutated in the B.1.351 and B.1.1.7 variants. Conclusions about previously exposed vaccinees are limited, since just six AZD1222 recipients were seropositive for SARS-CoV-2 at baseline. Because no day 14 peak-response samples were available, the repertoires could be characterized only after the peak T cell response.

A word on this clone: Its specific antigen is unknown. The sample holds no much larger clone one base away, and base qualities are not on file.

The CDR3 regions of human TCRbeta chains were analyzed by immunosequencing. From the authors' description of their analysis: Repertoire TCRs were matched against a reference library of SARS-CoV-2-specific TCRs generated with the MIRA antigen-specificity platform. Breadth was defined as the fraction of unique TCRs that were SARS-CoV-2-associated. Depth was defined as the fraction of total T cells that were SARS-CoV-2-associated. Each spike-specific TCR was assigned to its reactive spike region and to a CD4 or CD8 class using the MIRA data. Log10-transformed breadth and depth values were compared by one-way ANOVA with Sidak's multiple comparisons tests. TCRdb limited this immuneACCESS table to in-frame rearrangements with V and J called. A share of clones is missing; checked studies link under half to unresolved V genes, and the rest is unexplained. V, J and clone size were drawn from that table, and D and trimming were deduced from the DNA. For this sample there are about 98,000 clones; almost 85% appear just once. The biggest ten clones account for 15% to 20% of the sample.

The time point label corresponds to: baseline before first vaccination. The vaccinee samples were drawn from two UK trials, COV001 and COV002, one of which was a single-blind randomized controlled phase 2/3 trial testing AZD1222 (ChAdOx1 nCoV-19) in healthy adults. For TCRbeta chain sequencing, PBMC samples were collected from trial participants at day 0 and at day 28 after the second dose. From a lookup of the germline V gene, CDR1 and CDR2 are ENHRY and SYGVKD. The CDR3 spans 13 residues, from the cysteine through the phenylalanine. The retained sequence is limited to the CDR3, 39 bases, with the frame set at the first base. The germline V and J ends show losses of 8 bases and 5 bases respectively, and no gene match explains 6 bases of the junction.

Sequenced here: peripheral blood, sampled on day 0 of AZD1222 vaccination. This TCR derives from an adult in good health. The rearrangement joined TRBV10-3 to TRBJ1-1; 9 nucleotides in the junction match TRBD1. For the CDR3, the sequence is CAIRQGEVTEAFF. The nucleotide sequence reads TGTGCCATCCGACAGGGGGAGGTTACTGAAGCTTTCTTT.